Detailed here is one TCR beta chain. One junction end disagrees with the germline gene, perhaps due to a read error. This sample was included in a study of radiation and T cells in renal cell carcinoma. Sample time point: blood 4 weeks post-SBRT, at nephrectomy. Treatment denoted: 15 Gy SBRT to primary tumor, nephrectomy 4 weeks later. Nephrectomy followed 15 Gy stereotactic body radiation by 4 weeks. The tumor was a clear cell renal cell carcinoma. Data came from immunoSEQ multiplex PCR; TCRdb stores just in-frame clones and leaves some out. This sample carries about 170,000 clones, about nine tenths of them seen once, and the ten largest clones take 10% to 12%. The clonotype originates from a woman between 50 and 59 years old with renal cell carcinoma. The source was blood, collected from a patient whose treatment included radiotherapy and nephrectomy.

CDR3 nucleotide sequence: TGTGCCAGCAGTGAATTTTCGTCTCCGTTGCGCCGTCATTTC. Amino acid sequence: CASSEFSSPLRRHF. This chain links TRBV6-4 with TRBJ1-2; D is unresolved. CDR3 length: 14 amino acids. Germline lookup yields CDR1 MRHNA and CDR2 SNTAGT.